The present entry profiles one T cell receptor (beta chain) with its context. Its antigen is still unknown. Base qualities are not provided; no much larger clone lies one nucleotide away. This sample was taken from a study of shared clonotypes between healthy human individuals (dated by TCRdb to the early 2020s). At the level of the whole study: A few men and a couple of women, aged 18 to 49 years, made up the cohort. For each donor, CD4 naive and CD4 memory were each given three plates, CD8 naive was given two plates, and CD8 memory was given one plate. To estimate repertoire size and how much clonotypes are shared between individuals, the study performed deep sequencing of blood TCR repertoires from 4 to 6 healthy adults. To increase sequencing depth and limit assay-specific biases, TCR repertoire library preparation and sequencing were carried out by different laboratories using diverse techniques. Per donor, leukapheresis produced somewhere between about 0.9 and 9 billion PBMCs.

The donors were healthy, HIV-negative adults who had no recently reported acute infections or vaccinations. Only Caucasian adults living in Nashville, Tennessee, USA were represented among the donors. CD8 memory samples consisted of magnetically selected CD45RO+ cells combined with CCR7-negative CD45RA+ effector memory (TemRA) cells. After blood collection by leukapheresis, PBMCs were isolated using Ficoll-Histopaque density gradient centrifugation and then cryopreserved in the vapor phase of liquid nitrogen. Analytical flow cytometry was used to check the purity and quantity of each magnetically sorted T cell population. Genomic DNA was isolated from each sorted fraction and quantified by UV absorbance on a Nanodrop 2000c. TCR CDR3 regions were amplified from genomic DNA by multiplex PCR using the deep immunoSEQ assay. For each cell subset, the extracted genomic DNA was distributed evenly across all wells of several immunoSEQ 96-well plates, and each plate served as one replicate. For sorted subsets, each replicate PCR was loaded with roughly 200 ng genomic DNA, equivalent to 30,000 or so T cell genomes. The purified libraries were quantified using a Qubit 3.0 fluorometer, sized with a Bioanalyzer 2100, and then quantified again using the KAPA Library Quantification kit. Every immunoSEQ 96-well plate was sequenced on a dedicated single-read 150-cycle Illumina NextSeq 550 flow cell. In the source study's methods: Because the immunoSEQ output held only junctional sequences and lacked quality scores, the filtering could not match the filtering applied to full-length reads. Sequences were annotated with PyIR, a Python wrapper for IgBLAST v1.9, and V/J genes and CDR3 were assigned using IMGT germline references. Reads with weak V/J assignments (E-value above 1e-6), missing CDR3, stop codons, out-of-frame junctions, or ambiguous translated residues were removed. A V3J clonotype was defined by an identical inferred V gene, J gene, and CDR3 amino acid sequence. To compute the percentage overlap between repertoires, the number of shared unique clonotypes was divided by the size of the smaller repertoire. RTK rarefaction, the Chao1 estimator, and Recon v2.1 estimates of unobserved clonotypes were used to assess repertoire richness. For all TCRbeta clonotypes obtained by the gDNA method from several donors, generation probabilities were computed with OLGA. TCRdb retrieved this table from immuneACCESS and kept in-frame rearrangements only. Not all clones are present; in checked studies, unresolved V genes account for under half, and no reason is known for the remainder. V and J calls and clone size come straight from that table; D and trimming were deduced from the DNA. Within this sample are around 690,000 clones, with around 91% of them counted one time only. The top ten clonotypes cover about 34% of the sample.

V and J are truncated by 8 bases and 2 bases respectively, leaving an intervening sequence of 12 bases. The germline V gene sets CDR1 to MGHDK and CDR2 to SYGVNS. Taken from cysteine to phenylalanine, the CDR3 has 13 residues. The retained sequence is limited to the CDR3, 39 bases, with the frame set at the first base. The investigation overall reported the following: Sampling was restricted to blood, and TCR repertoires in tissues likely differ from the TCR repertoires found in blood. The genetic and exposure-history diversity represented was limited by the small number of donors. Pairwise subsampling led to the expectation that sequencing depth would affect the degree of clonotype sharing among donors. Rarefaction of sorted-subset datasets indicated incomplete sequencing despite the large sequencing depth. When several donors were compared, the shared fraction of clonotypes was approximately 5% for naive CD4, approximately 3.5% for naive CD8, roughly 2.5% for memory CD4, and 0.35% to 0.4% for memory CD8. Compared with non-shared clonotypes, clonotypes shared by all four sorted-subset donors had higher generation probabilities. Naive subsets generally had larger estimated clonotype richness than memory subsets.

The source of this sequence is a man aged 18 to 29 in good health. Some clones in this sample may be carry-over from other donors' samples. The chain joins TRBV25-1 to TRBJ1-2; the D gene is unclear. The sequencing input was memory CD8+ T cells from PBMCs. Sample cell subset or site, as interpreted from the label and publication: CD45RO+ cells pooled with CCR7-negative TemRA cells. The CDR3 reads CASGPDGNYGYTF. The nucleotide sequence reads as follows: TGTGCCAGCGGACCGGACGGAAACTATGGCTACACCTTC.